This T cell receptor (beta chain) was captured in a study of cytomegalovirus exposure and HLA in healthy donors. Points from the study as a whole: V- and J-gene trimming of TCR beta was linked (in a later analysis) to a missense DCLRE1C variant.

Primers: 60 Vbeta forward and 13 Jbeta reverse. The data were produced by immunoSEQ multiplex PCR, yet TCRdb's version contains in-frame clones alone and is incomplete. The repertoire has approximately 110,000 clones, 73% of them found once; the top ten carry about 4.3%. Notes on this clone: Its antigen is undetermined.

The receptor was derived from a man aged 55 to 69 in good health and CMV-seropositive. Sequenced: PBMCs.

This CDR3 is CASSVRTGIWQPQHF. The DNA for the CDR3 is TGTGCCAGCAGTGTCCGGACAGGGATTTGGCAGCCCCAGCATTTT. V gene TRBV5-6 combines with J gene TRBJ1-5; the match to TRBD1 covers 8 bases. Germline CDR1 SGHDT, CDR2 YYEEEE. The CDR3 loop spans 15 amino acids. Losses at the gene ends were 5 bases for V and 7 bases for J; bases not matched to a gene: 11.